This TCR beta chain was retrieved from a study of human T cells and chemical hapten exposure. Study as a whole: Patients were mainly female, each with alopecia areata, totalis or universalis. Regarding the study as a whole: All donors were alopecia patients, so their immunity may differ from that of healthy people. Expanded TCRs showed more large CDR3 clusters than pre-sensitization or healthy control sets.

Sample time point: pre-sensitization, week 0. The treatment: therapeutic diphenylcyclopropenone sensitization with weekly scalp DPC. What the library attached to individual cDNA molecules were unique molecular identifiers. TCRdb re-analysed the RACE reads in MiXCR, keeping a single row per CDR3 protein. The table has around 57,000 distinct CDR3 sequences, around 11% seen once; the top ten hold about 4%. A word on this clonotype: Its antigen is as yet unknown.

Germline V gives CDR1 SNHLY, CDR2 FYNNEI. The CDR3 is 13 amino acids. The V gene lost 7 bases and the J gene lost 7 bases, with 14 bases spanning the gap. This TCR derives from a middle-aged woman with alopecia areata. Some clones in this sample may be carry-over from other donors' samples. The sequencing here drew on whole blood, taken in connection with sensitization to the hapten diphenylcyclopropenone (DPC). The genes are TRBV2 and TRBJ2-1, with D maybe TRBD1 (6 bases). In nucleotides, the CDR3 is TGTGCCAGCACACGGGACACAAGGAATGAGCAGTTCTTC. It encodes CASTRDTRNEQFF.